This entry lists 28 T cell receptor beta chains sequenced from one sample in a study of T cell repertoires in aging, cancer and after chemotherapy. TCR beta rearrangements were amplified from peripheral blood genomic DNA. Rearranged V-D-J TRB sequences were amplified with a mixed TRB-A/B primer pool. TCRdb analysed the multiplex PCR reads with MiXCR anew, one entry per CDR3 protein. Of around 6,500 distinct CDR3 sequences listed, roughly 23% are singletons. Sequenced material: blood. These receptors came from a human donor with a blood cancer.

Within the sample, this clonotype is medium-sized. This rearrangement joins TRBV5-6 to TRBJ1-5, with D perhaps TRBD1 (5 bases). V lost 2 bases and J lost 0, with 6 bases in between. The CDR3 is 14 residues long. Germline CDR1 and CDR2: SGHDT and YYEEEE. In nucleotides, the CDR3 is TGTGCCAGCAGCTTACAGGTTAGCAATCAGCCCCAGCATTTT. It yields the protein CASSLQVSNQPQHF.

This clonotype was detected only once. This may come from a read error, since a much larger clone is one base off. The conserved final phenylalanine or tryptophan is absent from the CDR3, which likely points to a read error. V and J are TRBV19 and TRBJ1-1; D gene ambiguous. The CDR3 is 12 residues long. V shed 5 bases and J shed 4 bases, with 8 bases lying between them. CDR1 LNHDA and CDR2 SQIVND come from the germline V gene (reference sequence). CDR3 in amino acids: CASSPLGTEAFL. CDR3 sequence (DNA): TGTGCCAGTAGTCCACTGGGCACTGAAGCTTTCCTT.

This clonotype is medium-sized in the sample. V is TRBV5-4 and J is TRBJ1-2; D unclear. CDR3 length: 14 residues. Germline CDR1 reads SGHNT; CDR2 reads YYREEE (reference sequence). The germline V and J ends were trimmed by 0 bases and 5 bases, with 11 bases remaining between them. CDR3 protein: CASSLGQSLYGYTF. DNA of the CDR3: TGTGCCAGCAGCTTGGGCCAGTCACTATATGGCTACACCTTC.

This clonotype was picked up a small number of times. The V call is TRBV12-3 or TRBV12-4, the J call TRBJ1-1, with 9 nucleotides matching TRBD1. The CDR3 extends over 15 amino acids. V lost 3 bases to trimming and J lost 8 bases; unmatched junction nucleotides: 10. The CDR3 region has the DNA TGTGCCAGCAGTTTGGCCGGGACAGGGTTAGGGGAAGCTTTCTTT. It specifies CASSLAGTGLGEAFF.

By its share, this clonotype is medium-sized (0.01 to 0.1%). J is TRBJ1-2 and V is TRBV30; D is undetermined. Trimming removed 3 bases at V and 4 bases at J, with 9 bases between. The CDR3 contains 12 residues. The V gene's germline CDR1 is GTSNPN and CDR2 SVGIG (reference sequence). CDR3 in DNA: TGTGCCTGGAGAGACGGAGGCTATGGCTACACCTTC. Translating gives CAWRDGGYGYTF.

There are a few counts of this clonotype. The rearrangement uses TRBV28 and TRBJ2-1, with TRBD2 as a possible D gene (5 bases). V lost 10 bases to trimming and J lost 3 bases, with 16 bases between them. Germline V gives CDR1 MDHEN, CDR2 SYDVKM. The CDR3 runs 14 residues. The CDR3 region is CATRRLAGYNEQFF. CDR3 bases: TGTGCCACCCGGAGGCTAGCAGGCTACAATGAGCAGTTCTTC. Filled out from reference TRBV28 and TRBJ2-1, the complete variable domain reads DVKVTQSSRYLVKRTGEKVFLECVQDMDHENMFWYRQDPGLGLRLIYFSYDVKMKEKGDIPEGYSVSREKKERFSLILESASTNQTSMYLCATRRLAGYNEQFFGPGTRLTVL.

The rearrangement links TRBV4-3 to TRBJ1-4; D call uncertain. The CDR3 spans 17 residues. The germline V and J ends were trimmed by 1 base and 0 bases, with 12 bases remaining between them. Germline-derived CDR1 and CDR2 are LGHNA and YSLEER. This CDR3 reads CASSQGARGTTNEKLFF. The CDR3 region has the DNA TGCGCCAGCAGCCAAGGGGCCCGAGGGACAACTAATGAAAAACTGTTTTTT.

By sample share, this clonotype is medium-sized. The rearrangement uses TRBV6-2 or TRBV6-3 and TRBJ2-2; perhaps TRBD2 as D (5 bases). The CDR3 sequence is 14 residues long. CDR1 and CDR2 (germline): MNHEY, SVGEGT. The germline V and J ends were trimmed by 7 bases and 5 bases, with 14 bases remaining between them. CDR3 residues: CASIDYVKTGELFF. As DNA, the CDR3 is TGTGCCAGCATTGACTACGTCAAGACCGGGGAGCTGTTTTTT.

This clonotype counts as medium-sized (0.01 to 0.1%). The CDR3 loop reads CASSLSSYNEQFF. The CDR3 region has the DNA TGTGCCAGCAGTTTGTCATCCTACAATGAGCAGTTCTTC. The chain uses TRBV12-3 or TRBV12-4 and TRBJ2-1; D uncertain. The CDR3 consists of 13 residues. The V end lost 3 bases, the J end lost 1 base, and 4 bases lay between the germline ends.

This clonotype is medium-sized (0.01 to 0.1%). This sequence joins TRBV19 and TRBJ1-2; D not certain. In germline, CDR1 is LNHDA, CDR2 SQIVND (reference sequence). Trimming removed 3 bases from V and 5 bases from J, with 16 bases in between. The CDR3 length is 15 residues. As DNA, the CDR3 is TGTGCCAGTAGTATTGGCCAGAGAGCTGGGTATGGCTACACCTTC. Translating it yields CASSIGQRAGYGYTF. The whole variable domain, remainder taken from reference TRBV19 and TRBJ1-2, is DGGITQSPKYLFRKEGQNVTLSCEQNLNHDAMYWYRQDPGQGLRLIYYSQIVNDFQKGDIAEGYSVSREKKESFPLTVTSAQKNPTAFYLCASSIGQRAGYGYTFGSGTRLTVV.

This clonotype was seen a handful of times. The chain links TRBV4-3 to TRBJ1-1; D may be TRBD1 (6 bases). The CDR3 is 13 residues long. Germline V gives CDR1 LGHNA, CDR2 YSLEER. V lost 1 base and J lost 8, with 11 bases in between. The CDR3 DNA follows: TGCGCCAGCAGCCAAGTCCAGGGGCGAGAAGCTTTCTTT. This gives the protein CASSQVQGREAFF.

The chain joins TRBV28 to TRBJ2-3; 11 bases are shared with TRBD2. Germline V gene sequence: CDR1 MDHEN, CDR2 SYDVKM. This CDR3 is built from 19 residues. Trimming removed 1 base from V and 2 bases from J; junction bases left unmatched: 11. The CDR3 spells CASSLFPLLAGAFTDTQYF. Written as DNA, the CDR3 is TGTGCCAGCAGTTTATTCCCCCTACTAGCGGGAGCTTTCACAGATACGCAGTATTTT.

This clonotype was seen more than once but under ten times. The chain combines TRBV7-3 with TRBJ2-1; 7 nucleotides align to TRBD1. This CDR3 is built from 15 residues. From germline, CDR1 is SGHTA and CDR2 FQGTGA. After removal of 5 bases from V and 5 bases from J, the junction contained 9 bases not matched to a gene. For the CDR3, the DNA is TGTGCCAGCAGCCCAAGGGACAGACAGCACAATGAGCAGTTCTTC. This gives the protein CASSPRDRQHNEQFF.

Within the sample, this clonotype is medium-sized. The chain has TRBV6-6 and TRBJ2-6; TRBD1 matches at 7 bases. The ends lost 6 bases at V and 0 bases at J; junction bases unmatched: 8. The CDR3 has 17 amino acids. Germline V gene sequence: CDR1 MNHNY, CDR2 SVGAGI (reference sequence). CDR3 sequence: CASRGTDVLSGANVLTF. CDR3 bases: TGTGCCAGCAGGGGGACAGATGTTCTCTCTGGGGCCAACGTCCTGACTTTC.

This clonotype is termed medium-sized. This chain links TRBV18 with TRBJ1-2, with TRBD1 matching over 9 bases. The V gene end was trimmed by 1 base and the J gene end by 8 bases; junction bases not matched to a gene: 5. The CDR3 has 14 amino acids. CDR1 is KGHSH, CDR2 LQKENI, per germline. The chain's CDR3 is CASSPQRGQGGYTF. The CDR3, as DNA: TGTGCCAGCTCACCACAGAGAGGACAGGGGGGCTACACCTTC. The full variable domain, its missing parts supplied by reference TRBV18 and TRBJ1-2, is NAGVMQNPRHLVRRRGQEARLRCSPMKGHSHVYWYRQLPEEGLKFMVYLQKENIIDESGMPKERFSAEFPKEGPSILRIQQVVRGDSAAYFCASSPQRGQGGYTFGSGTRLTVV.

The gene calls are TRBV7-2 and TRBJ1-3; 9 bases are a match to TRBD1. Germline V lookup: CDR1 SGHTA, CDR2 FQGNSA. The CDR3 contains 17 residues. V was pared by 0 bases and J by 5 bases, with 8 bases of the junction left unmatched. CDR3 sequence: CASSLAVRTGGRNTIYF. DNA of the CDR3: TGTGCCAGCAGCTTAGCGGTCCGAACAGGGGGCAGAAACACCATATATTTT.

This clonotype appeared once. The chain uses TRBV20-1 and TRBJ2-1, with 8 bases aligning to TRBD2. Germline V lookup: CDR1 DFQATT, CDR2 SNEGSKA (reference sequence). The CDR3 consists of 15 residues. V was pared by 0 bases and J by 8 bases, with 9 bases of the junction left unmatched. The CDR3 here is CSARERASGHYEQFF. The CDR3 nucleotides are TGCAGTGCTAGAGAACGGGCTAGCGGGCATTATGAGCAGTTCTTC.

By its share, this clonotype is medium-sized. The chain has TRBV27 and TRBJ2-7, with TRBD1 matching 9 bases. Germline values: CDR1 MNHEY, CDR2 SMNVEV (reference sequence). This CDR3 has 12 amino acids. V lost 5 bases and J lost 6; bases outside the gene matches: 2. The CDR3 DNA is TGTGCCAGCAGTGTGGGACAGGGCGAGCAGTACTTC. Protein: CASSVGQGEQYF.

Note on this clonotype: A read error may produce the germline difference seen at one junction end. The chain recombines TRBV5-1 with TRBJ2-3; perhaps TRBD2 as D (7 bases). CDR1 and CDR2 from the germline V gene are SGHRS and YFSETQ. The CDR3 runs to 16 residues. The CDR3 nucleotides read TGTGCCAGCAGCCAGGCGGGGGCGGGAGTCATGGATACGCAGTATTTT. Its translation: CASSQAGAGVMDTQYF. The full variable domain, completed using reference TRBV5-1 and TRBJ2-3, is KAGVTQTPRYLIKTRGQQVTLSCSPISGHRSVSWYQQTPGQGLQFLFEYFSETQRNKGNFPGRFSGRQFSNSRSEMNVSTLELGDSALYLCASSQAGAGVMDTQYFGPGTRLTVL.

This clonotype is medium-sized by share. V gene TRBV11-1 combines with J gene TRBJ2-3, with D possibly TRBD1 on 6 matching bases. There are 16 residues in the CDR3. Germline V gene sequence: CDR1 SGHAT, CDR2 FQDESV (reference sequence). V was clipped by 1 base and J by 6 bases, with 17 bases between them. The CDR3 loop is CASSLGSDPQGDTQYF. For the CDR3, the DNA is TGTGCCAGCAGCTTAGGAAGCGACCCCCAGGGGGATACGCAGTATTTT.

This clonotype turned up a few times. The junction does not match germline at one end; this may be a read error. CDR3: CDHGMRGCRVPPREQFF. The CDR3 DNA is TGCGACCACGGTATGAGAGGGTGTCGCGTCCCCCCGCGGGAGCAGTTCTTC. The chain uses TRBV28 and TRBJ2-1; perhaps TRBD2 as D (5 bases). Germline CDR1 and CDR2: MDHEN and SYDVKM. The CDR3 consists of 17 residues.

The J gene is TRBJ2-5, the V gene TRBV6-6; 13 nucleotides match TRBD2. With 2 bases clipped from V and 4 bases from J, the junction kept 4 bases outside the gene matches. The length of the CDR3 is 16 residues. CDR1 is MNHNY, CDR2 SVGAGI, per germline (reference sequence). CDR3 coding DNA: TGTGCCAGCAGTTACAGGACTAGCGGGAGAAGAGAGACCCAGTACTTC. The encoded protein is CASSYRTSGRRETQYF.

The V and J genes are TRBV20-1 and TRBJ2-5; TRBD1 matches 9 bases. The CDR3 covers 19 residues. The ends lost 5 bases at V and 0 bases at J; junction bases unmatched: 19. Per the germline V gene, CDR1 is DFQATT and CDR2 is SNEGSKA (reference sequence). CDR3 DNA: TGCAGTGCTCTTTCCGACTCTTGGGACAGGGCCGGGGACCAAGAGACCCAGTACTTC. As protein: CSALSDSWDRAGDQETQYF.

The CDR3: CASSEEEGGNQPQHF. Written as DNA, the CDR3 is TGTGCCAGCAGTGAGGAGGAAGGGGGCAATCAGCCCCAGCATTTT. The chain joins TRBV12-3 or TRBV12-4 to TRBJ1-5; weak D call: TRBD1 (5 bases). V lost 5 bases, J lost 2 bases, and 13 bases lay in between. The CDR3 is 15 residues long.

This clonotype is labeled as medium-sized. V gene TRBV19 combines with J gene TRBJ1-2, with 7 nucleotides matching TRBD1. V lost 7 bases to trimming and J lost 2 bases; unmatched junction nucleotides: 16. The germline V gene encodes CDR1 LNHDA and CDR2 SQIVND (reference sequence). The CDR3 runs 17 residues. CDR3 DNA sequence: TGTGCCAGTACCTCCCTAAGGAGGGGGCGCATGAACTATGGCTACACCTTC. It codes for CASTSLRRGRMNYGYTF.

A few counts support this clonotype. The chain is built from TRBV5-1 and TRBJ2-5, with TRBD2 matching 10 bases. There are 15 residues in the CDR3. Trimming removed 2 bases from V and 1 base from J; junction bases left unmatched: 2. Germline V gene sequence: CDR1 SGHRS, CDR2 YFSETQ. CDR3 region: CASSLTSGIQETQYF. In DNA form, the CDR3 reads TGCGCCAGCAGCTTAACTAGCGGGATCCAAGAGACCCAGTACTTC.

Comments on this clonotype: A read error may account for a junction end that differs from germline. DNA of the CDR3: TGTGCCAGCAGCCAAGAAATACAGCGTGGTGAGCAGTTCTTC. The encoded protein is CASSQEIQRGEQFF. The chain joins TRBV4-3 to TRBJ2-1; D gene unclear. The CDR3 length is 14 residues. Per the germline V gene, CDR1 is LGHNA and CDR2 is YSLEER.

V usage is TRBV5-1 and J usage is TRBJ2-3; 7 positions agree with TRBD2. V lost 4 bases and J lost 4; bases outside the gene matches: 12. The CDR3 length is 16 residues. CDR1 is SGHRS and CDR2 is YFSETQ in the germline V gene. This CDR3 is CASSPSSFAGADTQYF. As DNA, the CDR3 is TGCGCCAGCAGCCCTTCCAGTTTCGCGGGAGCAGATACGCAGTATTTT.